One and the same sample provided the 26 T cell receptor beta chains below, sequenced in a study of blood T cell repertoires in COVID-19. Here immunoSEQ multiplex PCR was the method, and the copy in TCRdb shows in-frame clones only, minus some. The sample includes 250,000 or so clones, roughly 84% of them seen just once. The specimen was peripheral blood. The receptors here all came from a woman aged 40 to 55 who had recovered from COVID-19.

The CDR3 here is CASSLGFGRAAPQHF. CDR3 in DNA: TGTGCCAGCAGCTTGGGTTTTGGCAGGGCGGCGCCCCAGCATTTT. The chain employs TRBV5-6 and TRBJ1-5; tentatively, D is TRBD1 (5 bases). This CDR3 has 15 residues. The V gene lost 0 bases and the J gene lost 9 bases, with 16 bases spanning the gap. CDR1 is SGHDT, CDR2 YYEEEE, per germline. The full variable domain, its missing parts supplied by reference TRBV5-6 and TRBJ1-5, is DAGVTQSPTHLIKTRGQQVTLRCSPKSGHDTVSWYQQALGQGPQFIFQYYEEEERQRGNFPDRFSGHQFPNYSSELNVNALLLGDSALYLCASSLGFGRAAPQHFGDGTRLSIL.

The chain links TRBV7-8 to TRBJ1-1, with TRBD1 identical over 7 bases. Trimming cost V 5 bases and J 7 bases; bases outside gene matches: 13. Germline loops: CDR1 SGHVS, CDR2 FQNEAQ. The CDR3 length is 15 residues. The chain's CDR3 is CASSRQTTGSGEAFF. CDR3 coding DNA: TGTGCCAGCAGCCGACAAACGACAGGGTCTGGTGAAGCTTTCTTT.

This clone is a singleton in its sample. The chain recombines TRBV6-5 with TRBJ1-3, with D possibly TRBD1 on 5 matching bases. V was shortened by 8 bases and J by 2 bases, with 10 bases between the two germline ends. CDR3 length: 13 residues. Germline loops: CDR1 MNHEY, CDR2 SVGAGI. The CDR3 region has the DNA TGTGCCAGCCAGGAGGGGCCTGGAAACACCATATATTTT. This gives the protein CASQEGPGNTIYF.

The chain couples TRBV29-1 to TRBJ2-7, with a possible D match to TRBD2 (6 bases). CDR3 length: 13 amino acids. CDR1 and CDR2 from the germline V gene are SQVTM and ANQGSEA. The V end was cut by 1 base, the J end by 4 bases, with 11 bases between. CDR3 protein: CSVEVTGVYEQYF. The CDR3 DNA sequence: TGCAGCGTTGAAGTTACGGGGGTATACGAGCAGTACTTC.

The chain employs TRBV6-5 and TRBJ2-5, with D maybe TRBD2 (7 bases). This CDR3 is built from 15 residues. Between the trimmed V and J ends, which lost 2 bases and 7 bases, there was a span of 17 bases. Germline V gene sequence: CDR1 MNHEY, CDR2 SVGAGI. The CDR3 loop is CASSYEWGGRGTQYF. The CDR3 coding sequence is TGTGCCAGCAGTTACGAGTGGGGGGGCCGTGGGACCCAGTACTTC.

This chain uses TRBV19 with TRBJ2-7; 9 bases align to TRBD1. From germline, CDR1 is LNHDA and CDR2 SQIVND (reference sequence). The CDR3 consists of 15 residues. V trimming: 5 bases; J trimming: 2 bases; junction bases outside the gene matches: 7. CDR3 nucleotides: TGTGCCAGTAGTTCTGGGGGACAGGGTGCCTACGAGCAGTACTTC. It yields the protein CASSSGGQGAYEQYF.

The rearrangement joins TRBV30 to TRBJ2-2, with D maybe TRBD2 (5 bases). Trimming pared 5 bases from V and 4 bases from J, leaving 8 bases between. CDR3 size: 12 residues. Germline lookup yields CDR1 GTSNPN and CDR2 SVGIG (reference sequence). CDR3 loop: CAWRRGTGELFF. As DNA, the CDR3 is TGTGCCTGGCGCCGGGGCACCGGGGAGCTGTTTTTT.

The chain couples TRBV9 to TRBJ1-4, with D unresolved. Germline CDR1 is SGDLS and CDR2 is YYNGEE. The CDR3 is made up of 14 amino acids. Deletions cut 4 bases from V and 10 bases from J, with 17 bases between. CDR3 bases: TGTGCCAGCAGCAATAACAAGGGAGTAGGAAAACTGTTTTTT. Its translation is CASSNNKGVGKLFF.

V gene TRBV7-9 combines with J gene TRBJ1-3; perhaps TRBD1 as D (5 bases). Germline CDR1 is SEHNR and CDR2 is FQNEAQ (reference sequence). This CDR3 comprises 16 residues. V was shortened by 6 bases and J by 0 bases, with 15 bases between the two germline ends. CDR3 nucleotides: TGTGCCAGCAGGGGGAGGGGCGACTCCTCTGGAAACACCATATATTTT. Translation gives CASRGRGDSSGNTIYF.

The rearrangement joins TRBV11-2 to TRBJ1-5; D gene uncertain. V dropped 5 bases and J dropped 7 bases, with 9 bases sitting between them. Germline CDR1 reads SGHAT; CDR2 reads FQNNGV. This CDR3 contains 12 residues. The DNA for the CDR3 is TGTGCCAGCAGCACCACGGGGCAGCCCCAGCATTTT. It specifies CASSTTGQPQHF.

CDR3 region: CASSPGEGPFSPQHF. DNA for the CDR3: TGTGCCAGCTCACCAGGGGAGGGCCCGTTCTCGCCCCAGCATTTT. J is TRBJ1-5 and V is TRBV18; the D is unclear. V dropped 2 bases and J dropped 9 bases, with 17 bases sitting between them. CDR3 length: 15 residues. Germline lookup yields CDR1 KGHSH and CDR2 LQKENI. Variable domain in full (rest from reference TRBV18 and TRBJ1-5): NAGVMQNPRHLVRRRGQEARLRCSPMKGHSHVYWYRQLPEEGLKFMVYLQKENIIDESGMPKERFSAEFPKEGPSILRIQQVVRGDSAAYFCASSPGEGPFSPQHFGDGTRLSIL.

The genes are TRBV6-1 and TRBJ2-3; 13 bases align to TRBD2. The V and J ends lost 2 bases and 11 bases, in that order; junction bases with no gene match: 4. CDR3 length: 14 amino acids. CDR1 and CDR2 from the germline V gene are MNHNS and SASEGT. CDR3 residues: CASSEQLAGGMQYF. Here the CDR3 DNA reads TGTGCCAGCAGTGAACAACTAGCGGGGGGGATGCAGTATTTT.

This clone has just one count. Distinct nucleotide sequences in the sample also encode this CDR3. This chain links TRBV28 with TRBJ2-7, with D possibly TRBD1 on 5 matching bases. Looked up from germline, CDR1 is MDHEN and CDR2 is SYDVKM. This CDR3 is built from 12 residues. Trimming cost V 7 bases and J 6 bases, with 13 bases left between them. DNA for the CDR3: TGTGCCAGCACCATGGGGCAGGGCGAGCAGTACTTC. This encodes CASTMGQGEQYF.

The chain couples TRBV27 to TRBJ2-7; 10 bases are a match to TRBD1. Germline lookup yields CDR1 MNHEY and CDR2 SMNVEV (reference sequence). Germline trimming cut 3 bases from V and 2 bases from J; bases unmatched to any gene: 1. The CDR3 contains 14 residues. Written as DNA, the CDR3 is TGTGCCAGCAGTTTCGGGACAGGGGCCTACGAGCAGTACTTC. It translates to CASSFGTGAYEQYF.

The chain couples TRBV12-5 to TRBJ2-7; no firm D call. Germline V CDR1 and CDR2: LGHNT, FRNRAP. The CDR3 spans 13 residues. This CDR3 is CAPPGFATYEQYF. The CDR3 coding sequence is TGTGCCCCCCCCGGTTTCGCAACCTACGAGCAGTACTTC.

The chain is built from TRBV5-6 and TRBJ2-3; D remains ambiguous. CDR3 length equals 13 residues. V lost 0 bases and J lost 3, with 5 bases in between. Germline-derived CDR1 and CDR2 are SGHDT and YYEEEE. In nucleotides, the CDR3 is TGTGCCAGCAGCTTGGCCGGGACAGATACGCAGTATTTT. Encoded protein: CASSLAGTDTQYF.

The chain links TRBV13 to TRBJ1-2; 10 bases agree with TRBD1. The CDR3 has 16 amino acids. J lost 5 bases, V lost 4 bases, and 10 bases had no gene match. Germline V gene sequence: CDR1 PRHDT, CDR2 FYEKMQ (reference sequence). CDR3 amino acids: CASSWWTGGLEYGYTF. The CDR3 coding sequence is TGTGCCAGCAGCTGGTGGACAGGGGGGTTGGAATATGGCTACACCTTC. Variable domain in full (rest from reference TRBV13 and TRBJ1-2): AAGVIQSPRHLIKEKRETATLKCYPIPRHDTVYWYQQGPGQDPQFLISFYEKMQSDKGSIPDRFSAQQFSDYHSELNMSSLELGDSALYFCASSWWTGGLEYGYTFGSGTRLTVV.

The V and J genes are TRBV6-5 and TRBJ2-5; TRBD1 aligns across 8 bases. Per germline, CDR1 MNHEY and CDR2 SVGAGI. The CDR3 runs 13 residues. Losses at the gene ends were 7 bases for V and 5 bases for J; bases not matched to a gene: 6. The CDR3 protein is CASNSRGLETQYF. The DNA of the CDR3 is TGTGCCAGCAATTCCAGGGGGCTGGAGACCCAGTACTTC.

As to this clone: A read error may account for a junction end that differs from germline. V gene TRBV6-1 combines with J gene TRBJ2-7; 9 bases fit TRBD1. Germline V gene lookup returns CDR1 MNHNS and CDR2 SASEGT. CDR3 length: 17 residues. The CDR3 is CASREGTGSILSYEQYF. CDR3 sequence (DNA): TGTGCCAGCAGAGAAGGGACAGGGTCGATCTTATCCTACGAGCAGTACTTC.

The rearrangement links TRBV5-1 to TRBJ1-1; D not resolved. The CDR3 runs 14 residues. Germline loops: CDR1 SGHRS, CDR2 YFSETQ. Trimming pared 5 bases from V and 0 bases from J, leaving 11 bases between. CDR3 residues: CASRPTALNTEAFF. CDR3 nucleotide sequence: TGCGCCAGCAGACCAACAGCACTGAACACTGAAGCTTTCTTT.

The V and J genes are TRBV4-1 and TRBJ2-1; D remains ambiguous. Trimming took 0 bases from V and 3 from J, leaving 9 bases between them. This CDR3 has 15 residues. CDR1 MGHRA and CDR2 YSYEKL come from the germline V gene. Here the CDR3 reads CASSQEQSFYNEQFF. The CDR3 nucleotides are TGCGCCAGCAGCCAAGAACAGTCGTTCTACAATGAGCAGTTCTTC.

This clone was recorded a few times. This chain connects TRBV6-1 to TRBJ1-6; D may be TRBD1 (5 bases). The CDR3 has 15 amino acids. The V gene's germline CDR1 is MNHNS and CDR2 SASEGT. V lost 1 base, J lost 6 bases, and 10 bases lay in between. The CDR3 here is CASSEVGTTNSPLHF. For the CDR3, the DNA is TGTGCCAGCAGTGAAGTAGGGACTACTAATTCACCCCTCCACTTT.

The gene calls are TRBV6-6 and TRBJ1-1; TRBD1 matches at 8 bases. Trimming at V came to 3 bases and at J to 4 bases, leaving 4 bases not matched to a gene. The CDR3 spans 14 residues. In germline, CDR1 is MNHNY, CDR2 SVGAGI (reference sequence). The CDR3 coding sequence is TGTGCCAGCAGTTATCAAGGACAGGGCACTGAAGCTTTCTTT. Its protein product is CASSYQGQGTEAFF.

This chain's CDR3 is CASSPTTGRETQYF. Written as DNA, the CDR3 is TGTGCCAGCAGCCCGACGACAGGGCGAGAGACCCAGTACTTC. V is TRBV11-2 and J is TRBJ2-5, with 7 bases that match TRBD1. This CDR3 spans 14 amino acids. CDR1 and CDR2 (germline): SGHAT, FQNNGV. The J segment lost 4 bases and the V segment lost 5 bases, leaving 7 bases of the junction unmatched.

This clone was detected only once. This chain uses TRBV20-1 with TRBJ1-2, with 7 bases aligning to TRBD1. The CDR3 has 11 residues. Germline CDR1 is DFQATT and CDR2 is SNEGSKA (reference sequence). J was trimmed by 8 bases and V by 5 bases; bases with no gene match: 5. The CDR3 spells CSASDRPGYTF. The CDR3 bases are TGCAGTGCTTCGGACAGGCCGGGCTACACCTTC.

The sample holds a few counts of this clone. The chain links TRBV2 to TRBJ2-2; D may be TRBD1 (5 bases). Trimming removed 7 bases from V and 0 bases from J, with 9 bases in between. CDR1 and CDR2 from the germline V gene are SNHLY and FYNNEI. CDR3 length: 14 amino acids. The CDR3 nucleotides read TGTGCCAGCAAAGAGACAGCGAACACCGGGGAGCTGTTTTTT. Its protein product is CASKETANTGELFF.